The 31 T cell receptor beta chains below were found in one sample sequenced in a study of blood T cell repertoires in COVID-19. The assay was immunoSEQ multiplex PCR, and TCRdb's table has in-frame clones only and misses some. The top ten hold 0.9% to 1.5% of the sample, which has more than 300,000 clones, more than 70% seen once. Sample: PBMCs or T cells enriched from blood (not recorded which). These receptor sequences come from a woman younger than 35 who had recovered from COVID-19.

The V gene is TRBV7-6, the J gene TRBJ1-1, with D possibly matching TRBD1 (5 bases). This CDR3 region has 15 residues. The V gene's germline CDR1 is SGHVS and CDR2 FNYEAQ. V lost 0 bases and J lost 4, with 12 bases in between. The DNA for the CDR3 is TGTGCCAGCAGCTTAGCGGGGGGGTGGAGCACTGAAGCTTTCTTT. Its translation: CASSLAGGWSTEAFF. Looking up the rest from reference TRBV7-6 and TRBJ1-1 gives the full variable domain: GAGVSQSPRYKVTKRGQDVALRCDPISGHVSLYWYRQALGQGPEFLTYFNYEAQQDKSGLPNDRFSAERPEGSISTLTIQRTEQRDSAMYRCASSLAGGWSTEAFFGQGTRLTVV.

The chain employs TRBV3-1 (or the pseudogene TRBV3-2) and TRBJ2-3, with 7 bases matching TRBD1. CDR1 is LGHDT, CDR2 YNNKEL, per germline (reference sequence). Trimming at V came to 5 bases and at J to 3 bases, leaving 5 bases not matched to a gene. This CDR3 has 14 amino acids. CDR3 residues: CASSWTGITDTQYF. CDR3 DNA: TGTGCCAGCAGCTGGACAGGAATAACAGATACGCAGTATTTT.

The CDR3 loop reads CASSLYARSGGNEQYF. The CDR3 nucleotides are TGTGCCAGCAGCTTATACGCACGGAGCGGAGGAAACGAGCAGTACTTC. The V call is TRBV3-1 (or the pseudogene TRBV3-2), the J call TRBJ2-7, with D possibly TRBD2 on 5 matching bases. The CDR3 contains 16 residues. CDR1 and CDR2 from the germline V gene are LGHDT and YNNKEL (reference sequence). V lost 5 bases and J lost 5, with 22 bases in between.

The CDR3 DNA reads as TGTGCCAGCAGCCAAGACTTAGCGGGGGGGGGCACAGATACGCAGTATTTT. Its protein product is CASSQDLAGGGTDTQYF. This chain connects TRBV3-1 (or the pseudogene TRBV3-2) to TRBJ2-3; 11 nucleotides match TRBD2. V shed 0 bases and J 1 base; nucleotides not matched to a gene: 3. This CDR3 has 17 residues. Germline V gene lookup returns CDR1 LGHDT and CDR2 YNNKEL (reference sequence).

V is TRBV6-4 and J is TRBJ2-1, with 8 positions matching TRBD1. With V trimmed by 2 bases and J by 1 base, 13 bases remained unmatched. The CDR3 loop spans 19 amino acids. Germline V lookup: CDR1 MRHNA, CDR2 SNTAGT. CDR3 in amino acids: CASSDVFVGGTGSYNEQFF. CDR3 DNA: TGTGCCAGCAGTGACGTCTTCGTTGGGGGGACAGGATCCTACAATGAGCAGTTCTTC.

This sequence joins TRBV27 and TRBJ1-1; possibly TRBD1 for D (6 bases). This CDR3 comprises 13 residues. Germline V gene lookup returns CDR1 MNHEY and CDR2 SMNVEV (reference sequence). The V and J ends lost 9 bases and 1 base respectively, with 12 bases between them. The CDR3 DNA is TGTGCCAGTGGGAGGGGGTCGAACACTGAAGCTTTCTTT. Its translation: CASGRGSNTEAFF.

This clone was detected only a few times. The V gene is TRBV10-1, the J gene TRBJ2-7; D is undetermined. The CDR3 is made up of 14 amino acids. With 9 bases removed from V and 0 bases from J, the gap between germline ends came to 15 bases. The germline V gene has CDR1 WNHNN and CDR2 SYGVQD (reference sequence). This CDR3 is CARVPGTPSYEQYF. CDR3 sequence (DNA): TGCGCCAGGGTCCCTGGTACTCCCTCCTACGAGCAGTACTTC.

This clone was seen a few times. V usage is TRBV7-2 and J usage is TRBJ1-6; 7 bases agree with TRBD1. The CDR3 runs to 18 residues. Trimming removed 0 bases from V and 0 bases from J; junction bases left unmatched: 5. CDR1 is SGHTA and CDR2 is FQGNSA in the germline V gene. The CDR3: CASSLAPQGSSYNSPLHF. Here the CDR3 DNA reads TGTGCCAGCAGCTTAGCGCCACAGGGGTCCTCCTATAATTCACCCCTCCACTTT. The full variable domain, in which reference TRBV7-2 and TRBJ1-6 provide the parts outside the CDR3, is GAGVSQSPSNKVTEKGKDVELRCDPISGHTALYWYRQSLGQGLEFLIYFQGNSAPDKSGLPSDRFSAERTGGSVSTLTIQRTQQEDSAVYLCASSLAPQGSSYNSPLHFGNGTRLTVT.

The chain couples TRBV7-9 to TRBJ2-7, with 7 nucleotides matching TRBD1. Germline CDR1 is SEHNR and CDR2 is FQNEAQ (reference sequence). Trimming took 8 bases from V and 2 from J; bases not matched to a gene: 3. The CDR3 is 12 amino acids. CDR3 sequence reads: CASCQGAYEQYF. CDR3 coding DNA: TGTGCCAGCTGCCAGGGGGCCTACGAGCAGTACTTC.

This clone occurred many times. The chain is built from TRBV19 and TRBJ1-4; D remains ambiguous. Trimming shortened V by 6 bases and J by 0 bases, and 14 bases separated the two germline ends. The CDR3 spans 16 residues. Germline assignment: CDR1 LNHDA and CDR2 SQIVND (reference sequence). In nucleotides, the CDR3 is TGTGCCAGTAGCCCGACGGGATATGCAACTAATGAAAAACTGTTTTTT. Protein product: CASSPTGYATNEKLFF.

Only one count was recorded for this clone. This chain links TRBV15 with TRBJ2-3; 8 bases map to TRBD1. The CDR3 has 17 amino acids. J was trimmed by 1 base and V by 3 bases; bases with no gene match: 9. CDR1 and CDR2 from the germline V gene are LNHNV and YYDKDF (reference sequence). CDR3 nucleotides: TGTGCCACCAGCAGGGGATTGACAGGGGATCGCACAGATACGCAGTATTTT. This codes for CATSRGLTGDRTDTQYF.

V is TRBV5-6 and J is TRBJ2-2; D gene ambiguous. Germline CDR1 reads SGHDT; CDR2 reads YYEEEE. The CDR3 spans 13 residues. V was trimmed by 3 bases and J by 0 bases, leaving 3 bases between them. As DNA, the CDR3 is TGTGCCAGCAGCTCTGCGAACACCGGGGAGCTGTTTTTT. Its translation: CASSSANTGELFF.

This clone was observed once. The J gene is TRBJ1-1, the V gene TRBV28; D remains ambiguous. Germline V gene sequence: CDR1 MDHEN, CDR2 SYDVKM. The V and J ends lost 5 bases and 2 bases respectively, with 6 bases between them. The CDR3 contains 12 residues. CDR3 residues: CASSVHNTEAFF. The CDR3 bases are TGTGCCAGCAGTGTACATAACACTGAAGCTTTCTTT.

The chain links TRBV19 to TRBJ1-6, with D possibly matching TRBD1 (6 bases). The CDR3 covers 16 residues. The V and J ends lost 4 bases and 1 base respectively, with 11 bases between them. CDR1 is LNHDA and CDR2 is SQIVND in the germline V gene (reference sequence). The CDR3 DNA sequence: TGTGCCAGTAGTACGAGACAGGCGTCCTATAATTCACCCCTCCACTTT. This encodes CASSTRQASYNSPLHF.

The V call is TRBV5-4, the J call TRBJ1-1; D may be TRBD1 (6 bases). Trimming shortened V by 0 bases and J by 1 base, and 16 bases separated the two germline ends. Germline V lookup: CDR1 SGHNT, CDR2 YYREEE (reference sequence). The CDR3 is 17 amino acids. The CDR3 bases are TGTGCCAGCAGCTTGGTCATCGGCGGGGGGCGGAACACTGAAGCTTTCTTT. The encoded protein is CASSLVIGGGRNTEAFF.

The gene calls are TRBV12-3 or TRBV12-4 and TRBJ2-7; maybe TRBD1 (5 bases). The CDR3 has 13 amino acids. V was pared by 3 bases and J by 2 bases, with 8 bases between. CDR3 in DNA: TGTGCCAGCAGTTTGACAGCTACCTACGAGCAGTACTTC. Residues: CASSLTATYEQYF.

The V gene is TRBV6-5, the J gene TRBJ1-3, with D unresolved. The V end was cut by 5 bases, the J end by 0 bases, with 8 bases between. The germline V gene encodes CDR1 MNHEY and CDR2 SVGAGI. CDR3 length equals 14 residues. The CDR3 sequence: CASSQPISGNTIYF. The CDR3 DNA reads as TGTGCCAGCAGTCAACCTATCTCTGGAAACACCATATATTTT.

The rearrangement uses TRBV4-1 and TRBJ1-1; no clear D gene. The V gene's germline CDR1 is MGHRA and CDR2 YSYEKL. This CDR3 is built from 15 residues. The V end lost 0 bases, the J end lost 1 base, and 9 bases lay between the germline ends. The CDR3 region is CASSQDWSGNTEAFF. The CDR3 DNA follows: TGCGCCAGCAGCCAAGATTGGTCCGGGAACACTGAAGCTTTCTTT.

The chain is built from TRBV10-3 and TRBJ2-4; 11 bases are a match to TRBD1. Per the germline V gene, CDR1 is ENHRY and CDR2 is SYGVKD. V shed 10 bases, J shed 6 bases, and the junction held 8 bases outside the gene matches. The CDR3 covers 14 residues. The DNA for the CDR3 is TGTGCCAGTCACGGACAGGGGGCCGGAAACATTCAGTACTTC. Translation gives CASHGQGAGNIQYF.

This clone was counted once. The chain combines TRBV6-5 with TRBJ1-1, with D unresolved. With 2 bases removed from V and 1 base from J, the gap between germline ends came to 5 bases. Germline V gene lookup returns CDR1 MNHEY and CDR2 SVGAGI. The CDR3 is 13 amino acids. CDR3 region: CASSYAENTEAFF. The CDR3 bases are TGTGCCAGCAGTTACGCAGAGAACACTGAAGCTTTCTTT.

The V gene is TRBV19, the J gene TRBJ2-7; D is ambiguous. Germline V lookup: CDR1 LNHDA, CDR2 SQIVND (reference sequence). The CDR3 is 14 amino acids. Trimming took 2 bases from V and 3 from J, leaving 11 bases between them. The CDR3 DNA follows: TGTGCCAGTAGTATATTCCAGGTTCACTACGAGCAGTACTTC. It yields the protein CASSIFQVHYEQYF.

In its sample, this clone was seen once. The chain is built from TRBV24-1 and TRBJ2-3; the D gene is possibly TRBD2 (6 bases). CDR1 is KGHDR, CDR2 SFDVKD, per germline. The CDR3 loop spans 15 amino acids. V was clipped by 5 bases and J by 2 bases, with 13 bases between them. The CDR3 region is CATSASGLLTDTQYF. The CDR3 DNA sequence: TGTGCCACCAGTGCCTCGGGACTTCTCACAGATACGCAGTATTTT.

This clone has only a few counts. The CDR3 region has the DNA TGTGCCAGCAGCCCCACAGGGGGTAGCTCCTACGAGCAGTACTTC. Translated, it gives CASSPTGGSSYEQYF. This rearrangement joins TRBV3-1 (or the pseudogene TRBV3-2) to TRBJ2-7, with TRBD1 identical over 8 bases. The CDR3 extends over 15 amino acids. The trim removed 4 bases at V and 0 bases at J, leaving 5 bases unmatched. The germline V gene has CDR1 LGHDT and CDR2 YNNKEL (reference sequence).

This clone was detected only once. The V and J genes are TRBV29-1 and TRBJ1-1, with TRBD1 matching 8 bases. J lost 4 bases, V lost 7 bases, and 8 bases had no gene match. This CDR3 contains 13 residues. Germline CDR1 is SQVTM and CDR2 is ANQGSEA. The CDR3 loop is CSAASGGGTEAFF. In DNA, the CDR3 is TGCAGCGCCGCGTCAGGGGGCGGCACTGAAGCTTTCTTT.

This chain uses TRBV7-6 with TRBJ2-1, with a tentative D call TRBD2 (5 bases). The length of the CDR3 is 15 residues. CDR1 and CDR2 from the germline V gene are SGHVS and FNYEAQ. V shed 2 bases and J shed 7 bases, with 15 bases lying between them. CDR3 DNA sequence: TGTGCCAGCAGCTTACGGCCCTTTGAGGGAAATGAGCAGTTCTTC. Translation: CASSLRPFEGNEQFF. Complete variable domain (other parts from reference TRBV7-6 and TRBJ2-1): GAGVSQSPRYKVTKRGQDVALRCDPISGHVSLYWYRQALGQGPEFLTYFNYEAQQDKSGLPNDRFSAERPEGSISTLTIQRTEQRDSAMYRCASSLRPFEGNEQFFGPGTRLTVL.

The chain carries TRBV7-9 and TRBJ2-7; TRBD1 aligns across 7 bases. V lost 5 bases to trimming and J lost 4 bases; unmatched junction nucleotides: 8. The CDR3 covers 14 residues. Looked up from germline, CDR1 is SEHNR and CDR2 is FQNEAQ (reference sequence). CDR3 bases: TGTGCCAGCAGCCCTCGGGACAGCCGGTACGAGCAGTACTTC. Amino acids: CASSPRDSRYEQYF.

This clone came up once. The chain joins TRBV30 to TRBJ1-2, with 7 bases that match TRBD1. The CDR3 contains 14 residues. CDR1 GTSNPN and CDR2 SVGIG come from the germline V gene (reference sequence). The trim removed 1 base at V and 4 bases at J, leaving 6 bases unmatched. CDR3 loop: CAWSARQGGYGYTF. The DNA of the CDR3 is TGTGCCTGGAGTGCCCGACAGGGTGGCTATGGCTACACCTTC.

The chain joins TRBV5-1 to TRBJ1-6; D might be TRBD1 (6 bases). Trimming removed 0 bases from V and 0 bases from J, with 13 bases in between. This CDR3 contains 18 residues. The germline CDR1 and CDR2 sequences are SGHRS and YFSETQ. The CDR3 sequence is CASSLGGQISSYNSPLHF. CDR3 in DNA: TGCGCCAGCAGCTTGGGGGGGCAGATAAGCTCCTATAATTCACCCCTCCACTTT.

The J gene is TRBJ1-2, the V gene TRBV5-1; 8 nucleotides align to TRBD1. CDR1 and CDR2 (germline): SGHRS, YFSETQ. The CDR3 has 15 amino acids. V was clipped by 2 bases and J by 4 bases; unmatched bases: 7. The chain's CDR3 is CASSLFQGAGYGYTF. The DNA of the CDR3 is TGCGCCAGCAGCTTATTCCAGGGGGCAGGCTATGGCTACACCTTC. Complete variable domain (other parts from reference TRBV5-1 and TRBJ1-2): KAGVTQTPRYLIKTRGQQVTLSCSPISGHRSVSWYQQTPGQGLQFLFEYFSETQRNKGNFPGRFSGRQFSNSRSEMNVSTLELGDSALYLCASSLFQGAGYGYTFGSGTRLTVV.

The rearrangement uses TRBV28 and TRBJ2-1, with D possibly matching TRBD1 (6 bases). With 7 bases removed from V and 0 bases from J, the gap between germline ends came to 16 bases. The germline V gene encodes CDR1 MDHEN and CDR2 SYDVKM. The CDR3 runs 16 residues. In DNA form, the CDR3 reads TGTGCCAGCACCTTACAGGGATCGAGCTCCTACAATGAGCAGTTCTTC. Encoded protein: CASTLQGSSSYNEQFF.

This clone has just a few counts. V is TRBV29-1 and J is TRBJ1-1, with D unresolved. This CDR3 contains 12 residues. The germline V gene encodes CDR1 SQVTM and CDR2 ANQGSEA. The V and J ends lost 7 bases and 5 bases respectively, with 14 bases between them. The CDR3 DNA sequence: TGCAGCGCCTCGGGGTCGGGGACTGAAGCTTTCTTT. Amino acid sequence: CSASGSGTEAFF.